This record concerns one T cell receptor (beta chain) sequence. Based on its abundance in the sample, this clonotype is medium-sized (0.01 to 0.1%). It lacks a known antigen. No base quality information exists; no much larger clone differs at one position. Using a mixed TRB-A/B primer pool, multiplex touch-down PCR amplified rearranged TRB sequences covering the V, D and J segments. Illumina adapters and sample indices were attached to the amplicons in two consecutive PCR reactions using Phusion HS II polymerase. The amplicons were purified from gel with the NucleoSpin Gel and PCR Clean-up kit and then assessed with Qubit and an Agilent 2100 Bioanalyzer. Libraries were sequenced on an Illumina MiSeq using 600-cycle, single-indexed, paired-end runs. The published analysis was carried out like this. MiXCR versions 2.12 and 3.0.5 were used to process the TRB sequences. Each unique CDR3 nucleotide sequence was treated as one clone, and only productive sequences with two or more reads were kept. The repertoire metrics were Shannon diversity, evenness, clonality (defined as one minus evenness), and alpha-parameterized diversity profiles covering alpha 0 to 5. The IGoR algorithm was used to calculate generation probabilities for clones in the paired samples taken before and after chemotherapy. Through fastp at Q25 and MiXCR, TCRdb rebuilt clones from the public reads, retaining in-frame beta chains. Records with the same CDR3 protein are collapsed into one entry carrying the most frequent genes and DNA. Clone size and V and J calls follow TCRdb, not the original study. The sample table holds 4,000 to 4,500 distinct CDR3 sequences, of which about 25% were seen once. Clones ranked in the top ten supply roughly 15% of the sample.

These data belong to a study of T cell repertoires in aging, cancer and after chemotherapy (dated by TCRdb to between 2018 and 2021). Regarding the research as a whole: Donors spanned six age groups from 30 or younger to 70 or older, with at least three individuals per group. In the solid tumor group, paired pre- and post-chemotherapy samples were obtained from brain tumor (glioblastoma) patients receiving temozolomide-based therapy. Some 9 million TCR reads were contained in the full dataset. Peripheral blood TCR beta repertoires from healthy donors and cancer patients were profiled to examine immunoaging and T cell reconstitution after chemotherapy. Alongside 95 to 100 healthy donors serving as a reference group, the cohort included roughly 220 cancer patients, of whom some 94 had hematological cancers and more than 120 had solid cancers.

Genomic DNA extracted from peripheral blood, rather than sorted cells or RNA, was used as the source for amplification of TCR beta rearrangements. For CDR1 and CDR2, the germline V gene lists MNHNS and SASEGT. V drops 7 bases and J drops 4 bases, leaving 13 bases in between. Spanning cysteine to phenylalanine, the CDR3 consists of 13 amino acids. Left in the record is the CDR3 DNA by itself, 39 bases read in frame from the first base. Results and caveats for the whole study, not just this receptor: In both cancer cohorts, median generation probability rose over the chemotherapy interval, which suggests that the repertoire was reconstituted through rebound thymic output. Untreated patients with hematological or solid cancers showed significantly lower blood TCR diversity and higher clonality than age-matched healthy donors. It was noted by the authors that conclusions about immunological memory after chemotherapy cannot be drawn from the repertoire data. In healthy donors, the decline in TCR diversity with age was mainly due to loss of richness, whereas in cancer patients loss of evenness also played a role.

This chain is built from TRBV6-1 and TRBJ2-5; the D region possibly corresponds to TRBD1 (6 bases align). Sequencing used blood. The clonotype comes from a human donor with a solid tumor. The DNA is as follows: TGTGCCAGCATCAGACAGGCGAGAGAGACCCAGTACTTC. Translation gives CASIRQARETQYF.